The 26 T cell receptor beta chains below come from one sample, sequenced in a study of blood T cell repertoires in COVID-19 (TCRdb year 2020). Libraries were made using the immunoSEQ multiplex PCR assay. TCRdb re-hosts the immuneACCESS table, in-frame sequences only. Its copies lack some clones; in the studies checked, an unresolved V gene accounts for under half of them, and the cause for the rest is not known. The sample yields hundreds of thousands of clones; 89% were counted once. The ten largest make up approximately 8.8% of the sample. Material: PBMCs or T cells enriched from blood (not recorded which). The source is a woman aged 40-49 years who had recovered from COVID-19.

The chain joins TRBV11-2 to TRBJ2-7; 8 bases fit TRBD2. CDR1 SGHAT and CDR2 FQNNGV come from the germline V gene. This CDR3 is 14 amino acids long. Trimming took 2 bases from V and 6 from J; bases not matched to a gene: 6. The CDR3 sequence is CASSLTAGTSEQYF. CDR3 in DNA: TGTGCCAGCAGCTTAACGGCCGGGACTAGCGAGCAGTACTTC.

J is TRBJ2-5 and V is TRBV6-2 or TRBV6-3, with TRBD2 as a possible D gene (6 bases). With 6 bases removed from V and 2 bases from J, the gap between germline ends came to 22 bases. In germline, CDR1 is MNHEY, CDR2 SVGEGT. There are 17 residues in the CDR3. CDR3 DNA sequence: TGTGCCAGCAGCTGGGAGGCGGGTCAGACCTCTCAAGAGACCCAGTACTTC. Encoded protein: CASSWEAGQTSQETQYF.

The J gene is TRBJ1-1, the V gene TRBV7-9; 8 bases are shared with TRBD1. The V segment lost 0 bases and the J segment 4 bases; nucleotides outside the gene matches: 4. This CDR3 contains 15 residues. Germline V CDR1 and CDR2: SEHNR, FQNEAQ (reference sequence). As DNA, the CDR3 is TGTGCCAGCAGCTTAGCGCCGACAGGGGCCACTGAAGCTTTCTTT. Translated: CASSLAPTGATEAFF.

This chain uses TRBV2 with TRBJ1-5, with TRBD1 matching 8 bases. From germline, CDR1 is SNHLY and CDR2 FYNNEI. The CDR3 runs to 14 residues. V lost 7 bases, J lost 0 bases, and 2 bases stayed unmatched. The CDR3, as DNA: TGTGCCAGCACAGGACAGGGTAGCAATCAGCCCCAGCATTTT. This sequence encodes CASTGQGSNQPQHF.

The rearrangement joins TRBV27 to TRBJ2-1; 9 positions agree with TRBD2. V shed 6 bases and J 8 bases; nucleotides not matched to a gene: 8. The germline V gene encodes CDR1 MNHEY and CDR2 SMNVEV (reference sequence). The CDR3 contains 14 residues. The CDR3 sequence is CASSWASGEYEQFF. DNA for the CDR3: TGTGCCAGCAGCTGGGCTAGCGGGGAATATGAGCAGTTCTTC.

As concerns this clone: At one boundary the junction diverges from the germline segment, which might be a read error. J is TRBJ2-3 and V is TRBV7-7; 11 bases fit TRBD1. Per the germline V gene, CDR1 is SSHAT and CDR2 is FNYEAQ (reference sequence). The CDR3 is 15 residues long. In nucleotides, the CDR3 is TGTGCTAGCAGCTTAGGGGGACAGGGGGCAGATACGCAGTATTTT. This translates into CASSLGGQGADTQYF.

The chain has TRBV11-3 and TRBJ2-7; D gene ambiguous. With 0 bases removed from V and 2 bases from J, the gap between germline ends came to 11 bases. The CDR3 runs to 15 residues. Germline V gene data show CDR1 as SGHNT and CDR2 as YENEEA. CDR3 nucleotides: TGTGCCAGCAGCTTAGAGAACGGTAAGACCTACGAGCAGTACTTC. As protein: CASSLENGKTYEQYF.

The V and J genes are TRBV7-2 and TRBJ1-5; D possibly corresponds to TRBD1 (6 bases). CDR3 length: 14 amino acids. V was shortened by 3 bases and J by 3 bases, with 9 bases between the two germline ends. CDR1 and CDR2 (germline): SGHTA, FQGNSA. The CDR3 bases are TGTGCCAGCAGCTTGGACAGTGTCAATCAGCCCCAGCATTTT. The encoded protein is CASSLDSVNQPQHF.

Turning to this clone: Mismatch with germline at one junction end may stem from a read error. The genes are TRBV9 and TRBJ2-1; 9 bases are a match to TRBD2. CDR3 length equals 15 residues. Germline CDR1 SGDLS, CDR2 YYNGEE. The CDR3 loop reads CARSVGGGGGNEQFF. Written as DNA, the CDR3 is TGTGCCCGCAGCGTAGGCGGGGGGGGTGGCAATGAGCAGTTCTTC.

CDR3 coding DNA: TGTGCCACCAGCAGAGATGCGGCGTCTGGGACCCAGTACTTC. This encodes CATSRDAASGTQYF. The rearrangement joins TRBV15 to TRBJ2-5, with no clear D. The CDR3 consists of 14 residues. V shed 0 bases and J shed 7 bases, with 12 bases lying between them. Germline-derived CDR1 and CDR2 are LNHNV and YYDKDF (reference sequence).

This clone was observed a single time. This chain connects TRBV4-1 to TRBJ2-5, with 9 bases that match TRBD1. The J segment lost 5 bases and the V segment lost 3 bases, leaving 19 bases of the junction unmatched. This CDR3 has 19 amino acids. Germline CDR1 MGHRA, CDR2 YSYEKL. The CDR3 loop is CASSQYPRDRGNRGETQYF. The CDR3 DNA reads as TGCGCCAGCAGCCAGTACCCCCGAGACAGGGGGAATCGGGGGGAGACCCAGTACTTC.

As for this clone: Germline and junction disagree at one end, which may indicate a read error. This chain joins TRBV10-2 and TRBJ2-5, with TRBD1 identical over 7 bases. The CDR3 spans 12 residues. Germline assignment: CDR1 WSHSY and CDR2 SAAADI. This chain's CDR3 is CASRERQGTQYF. The CDR3 coding sequence is TGCGCCAGCCGTGAACGACAGGGGACCCAGTACTTC.

The chain employs TRBV27 and TRBJ2-2; tentative D call: TRBD2 (6 bases). Germline V lookup: CDR1 MNHEY, CDR2 SMNVEV (reference sequence). This CDR3 spans 16 amino acids. V lost 3 bases, J lost 3 bases, and 14 bases lay in between. The CDR3 loop is CASSLRDSWDTGELFF. CDR3 coding DNA: TGTGCCAGCAGTTTGCGGGACTCGTGGGACACCGGGGAGCTGTTTTTT.

The chain links TRBV6-2 or TRBV6-3 to TRBJ2-3; D gene uncertain. Trimming stripped 2 bases from V and 5 bases from J, with 8 bases between. CDR1 and CDR2 from the germline V gene are MNHEY and SVGEGT. The CDR3 has 13 residues. This CDR3 reads CASSYVRGDTQYF. In DNA, the CDR3 is TGTGCCAGCAGTTACGTAAGAGGAGATACGCAGTATTTT.

The chain recombines TRBV30 with TRBJ1-1; TRBD1 matches 9 bases. The V and J ends lost 2 bases and 7 bases, in that order; junction bases with no gene match: 2. Germline CDR1 GTSNPN, CDR2 SVGIG (reference sequence). The length of the CDR3 is 12 residues. CDR3 residues: CAWSPGQGEAFF. Written as DNA, the CDR3 is TGTGCCTGGAGTCCGGGACAGGGTGAAGCTTTCTTT. The whole variable domain, remainder taken from reference TRBV30 and TRBJ1-1, is SQTIHQWPATLVQPVGSPLSLECTVEGTSNPNLYWYRQAAGRGLQLLFYSVGIGQISSEVPQNLSASRPQDRQFILSSKKLLLSDSGFYLCAWSPGQGEAFFGQGTRLTVV.

This clone was recorded a few times. Other nucleotide sequences in the sample specify the same CDR3. V is TRBV6-5 and J is TRBJ2-7; a possible D gene is TRBD1 (6 bases). This CDR3 region has 14 residues. Germline CDR1 reads MNHEY; CDR2 reads SVGAGI. Trimming left V 0 bases short and J 2 bases short, with 8 bases between. CDR3 sequence reads: CASSYSGTTYEQYF. DNA for the CDR3: TGTGCCAGCAGTTACTCGGGGACAACCTACGAGCAGTACTTC.

The rearrangement uses TRBV9 and TRBJ2-3; D unclear. V lost 0 bases and J 0 bases, leaving 8 bases between the germline ends. Looked up from germline, CDR1 is SGDLS and CDR2 is YYNGEE. The CDR3 has 15 amino acids. The CDR3 nucleotides read TGTGCCAGCAGCGTAGTGGCAGTGAGCACAGATACGCAGTATTTT. Protein product: CASSVVAVSTDTQYF.

The chain links TRBV3-1 (or the pseudogene TRBV3-2) to TRBJ2-1, with TRBD2 identical over 7 bases. V shed 1 base and J 5 bases; nucleotides not matched to a gene: 8. This CDR3 region has 16 residues. Germline CDR1 is LGHDT and CDR2 is YNNKEL (reference sequence). Here the CDR3 DNA reads TGTGCCAGCAGCCAAGTCTCTAGCGGAGGCCACAATGAGCAGTTCTTC. As protein: CASSQVSSGGHNEQFF.

The rearrangement joins TRBV28 to TRBJ1-5; 8 nucleotides agree with TRBD1. This CDR3 has 14 residues. V was clipped by 6 bases and J by 6 bases; unmatched bases: 7. In germline, CDR1 is MDHEN, CDR2 SYDVKM. As DNA, the CDR3 is TGTGCCAGCAGCCGGACAGGGAGGGGTCAGCCCCAGCATTTT. Residues: CASSRTGRGQPQHF.

This clone has a single count. The CDR3 loop is CSVVGTEETQYF. The CDR3 bases are TGCAGCGTTGTTGGGACAGAAGAGACCCAGTACTTC. V usage is TRBV29-1 and J usage is TRBJ2-5, with 7 bases that match TRBD1. The CDR3 is 12 amino acids. The V gene's germline CDR1 is SQVTM and CDR2 ANQGSEA. After removal of 4 bases from V and 3 bases from J, the junction contained 2 bases not matched to a gene.

The sample holds one count of this clone. V and J are TRBV10-3 and TRBJ2-7; tentatively, D is TRBD2 (5 bases). Between the trimmed V and J ends, which lost 3 bases and 2 bases, there was a span of 14 bases. Germline V lookup: CDR1 ENHRY, CDR2 SYGVKD. The CDR3 has 15 residues. In DNA form, the CDR3 reads TGTGCCATCAGTGATCGTAAGCGGAGTACCTACGAGCAGTACTTC. Residues: CAISDRKRSTYEQYF.

V gene TRBV19 combines with J gene TRBJ2-2; a weak D match, TRBD1 (6 bases). The CDR3 sequence is 13 residues long. CDR1 LNHDA and CDR2 SQIVND come from the germline V gene (reference sequence). Trimming removed 4 bases from V and 8 bases from J, with 11 bases in between. The CDR3 is CASSRNREGELFF. In nucleotides, the CDR3 is TGTGCCAGTAGTAGAAACAGGGAAGGGGAGCTGTTTTTT.

This clone was seen repeatedly, ten times or more. The chain uses TRBV2 and TRBJ1-5, with 8 bases lining up with TRBD1. The germline CDR1 and CDR2 sequences are SNHLY and FYNNEI. Trimming took 8 bases from V and 7 from J; bases not matched to a gene: 7. The CDR3 is 13 amino acids. CDR3: CASDDRGGQPQHF. In DNA, the CDR3 is TGTGCCAGCGACGACAGGGGTGGACAGCCCCAGCATTTT.

This clone has more than one count but fewer than ten. The rearrangement links TRBV27 to TRBJ2-2; 12 bases align to TRBD2. The ends lost 4 bases at V and 4 bases at J; junction bases unmatched: 1. CDR1 MNHEY and CDR2 SMNVEV come from the germline V gene (reference sequence). This CDR3 spans 15 amino acids. This CDR3 reads CASSWTSGTTGELFF. DNA of the CDR3: TGTGCCAGCAGTTGGACTAGCGGGACCACCGGGGAGCTGTTTTTT.

This chain links TRBV27 with TRBJ2-3; unclear D gene. V lost 4 bases and J 1 base, leaving 6 bases between the germline ends. The CDR3 length is 13 residues. Germline V gives CDR1 MNHEY, CDR2 SMNVEV (reference sequence). The CDR3 coding sequence is TGTGCCAGCAGTTCCCGGGGCACAGATACGCAGTATTTT. Encoded protein: CASSSRGTDTQYF.

This chain uses TRBV15 with TRBJ1-5; 10 bases line up with TRBD1. V lost 5 bases to trimming and J lost 4 bases; unmatched junction nucleotides: 8. The CDR3 consists of 16 residues. CDR1 and CDR2 from the germline V gene are LNHNV and YYDKDF (reference sequence). This CDR3 reads CATSGRDRGKNQPQHF. The DNA of the CDR3 is TGTGCCACCAGCGGCAGGGACAGGGGAAAAAATCAGCCCCAGCATTTT.